Listed here are 8 T cell receptor beta chains from one sample, sequenced in a study of cytomegalovirus exposure and HLA in healthy donors. Both 60 Vbeta primers and 13 Jbeta primers went into the PCR. Sequencing was performed with immunoSEQ multiplex PCR; in TCRdb, only in-frame clones are kept and a portion is missing. Seen here are over 150,000 clones, about four fifths observed once, and the top ten hold 4% to 5%. The sample consisted of PBMCs. The receptors stem from a man younger than 45 in good health and CMV-seronegative.

Here the CDR3 DNA reads TGCAGCGTTCTGACTAGCGGGACCCCTAGCACAGATACGCAGTATTTT. Protein product: CSVLTSGTPSTDTQYF. The rearrangement links TRBV29-1 to TRBJ2-3; TRBD2 matches 11 bases. CDR3 size: 16 residues. In germline, CDR1 is SQVTM, CDR2 ANQGSEA. The ends lost 5 bases at V and 0 bases at J; junction bases unmatched: 7.

This clone showed up just a few times. The V call is TRBV5-1, the J call TRBJ1-1; D is undetermined. Trimming removed 0 bases from V and 4 bases from J, with 7 bases in between. The CDR3 totals 13 residues. Per germline, CDR1 SGHRS and CDR2 YFSETQ. DNA of the CDR3: TGCGCCAGCAGCTTGGCTTTCCGCACTGAAGCTTTCTTT. Encoded protein: CASSLAFRTEAFF.

The CDR3 coding sequence is TGTGCCAGCAGCTTAGCCTTGGACTCTCGGGACACCATATATTTT. It specifies CASSLALDSRDTIYF. The V gene is TRBV7-2, the J gene TRBJ1-3, with unresolved D. The CDR3 sequence is 15 residues long. Germline-derived CDR1 and CDR2 are SGHTA and FQGNSA. V was cut by 0 bases and J by 8 bases, with 14 bases left in between.

This clone turned up a few times. The chain recombines TRBV2 with TRBJ1-1; unclear D gene. Trimming removed 0 bases from V and 8 bases from J, with 16 bases in between. The CDR3 runs to 15 residues. Germline values: CDR1 SNHLY, CDR2 FYNNEI. The CDR3 region is CASSEALHSGREAFF. In DNA, the CDR3 is TGTGCCAGCAGTGAAGCGCTTCATTCCGGGAGGGAAGCTTTCTTT.

The gene calls are TRBV7-9 and TRBJ1-1, with 8 positions matching TRBD1. Losses at the gene ends were 1 base for V and 11 bases for J; bases not matched to a gene: 15. From germline, CDR1 is SEHNR and CDR2 FQNEAQ (reference sequence). There are 16 residues in the CDR3. This CDR3 is CASSLVGQGFVFRAFF. The CDR3 nucleotides read TGTGCCAGCAGCTTAGTTGGACAGGGTTTTGTTTTTCGGGCTTTCTTT.

CDR3 residues: CASSLAQGSHEQYF. The CDR3 region has the DNA TGTGCCAGCAGCTTAGCTCAGGGGAGCCACGAGCAGTACTTC. V usage is TRBV7-3 and J usage is TRBJ2-7; possible D gene TRBD1, 6 bases. The CDR3 totals 14 residues. From germline, CDR1 is SGHTA and CDR2 FQGTGA. Between the trimmed V and J ends, which lost 2 bases and 5 bases, there was a span of 13 bases.

The rearrangement links TRBV7-3 to TRBJ2-5; no reliable D call. V gave up 2 bases and J gave up 2 bases, with 12 bases separating them. CDR1 is SGHTA and CDR2 is FQGTGA in the germline V gene. There are 15 residues in the CDR3. This chain's CDR3 is CASSLGSAGQETQYF. For the CDR3, the DNA is TGTGCCAGCAGCTTAGGGTCGGCCGGGCAAGAGACCCAGTACTTC.

This chain uses TRBV5-1 with TRBJ1-1; no definite D call. V was pared by 8 bases and J by 4 bases, with 15 bases between. The CDR3 has 13 residues. Germline CDR1 reads SGHRS; CDR2 reads YFSETQ. CDR3 region: CASKQEASTEAFF. The DNA of the CDR3 is TGCGCCAGTAAGCAGGAGGCGTCCACTGAAGCTTTCTTT.